One sample yielded the 6 T cell receptor beta chains listed below, sequenced in a study of blood T cell repertoires in COVID-19. Only in-frame clones appear in the TCRdb table, and some are missing; sequencing was by immunoSEQ multiplex PCR. The table shows 150,000 to 200,000 clones, with more than 70% occurring only once. The sequenced sample was peripheral blood. These receptors all come from a man aged 40-55 years with active or convalescent COVID-19.

V usage is TRBV9 and J usage is TRBJ1-2; TRBD1 is a possible D gene (5 bases). This CDR3 comprises 15 residues. Germline V gene lookup returns CDR1 SGDLS and CDR2 YYNGEE. Trimming left V 3 bases short and J 0 bases short, with 12 bases between. The CDR3 region is CASSGSTATNYGYTF. CDR3 DNA: TGTGCCAGCAGCGGGTCGACAGCAACTAACTATGGCTACACCTTC. Combining the CDR3 with reference TRBV9 and TRBJ1-2 gives the whole variable domain DSGVTQTPKHLITATGQRVTLRCSPRSGDLSVYWYQQSLDQGLQFLIQYYNGEERAKGNILERFSAQQFPDLHSELNLSSLELGDSALYFCASSGSTATNYGYTFGSGTRLTVV.

The chain employs TRBV7-9 and TRBJ1-4, with a tentative D call TRBD1 (5 bases). Trimming took 1 base from V and 7 from J, leaving 13 bases between them. The germline CDR1 and CDR2 sequences are SEHNR and FQNEAQ (reference sequence). This CDR3 comprises 15 residues. This chain's CDR3 is CASSLGGSNSEKLFF. CDR3 nucleotides: TGTGCCAGCAGCTTAGGGGGCAGTAATAGTGAAAAACTGTTTTTT.

This chain joins TRBV23-1 and TRBJ1-2; D is possibly TRBD1 (6 bases). TRBV23-1 is classed as an ORF, of uncertain function. CDR3 length equals 15 residues. Trimming took 4 bases from V and 2 from J, leaving 14 bases between them. The CDR3 sequence is CASSPRDKENYGYTF. The CDR3 nucleotides are TGCGCCAGCAGTCCACGGGACAAAGAGAACTATGGCTACACCTTC.

This clone was seen just once. This rearrangement joins TRBV5-4 to TRBJ1-1; D gene unclear. With 4 bases removed from V and 1 base from J, the gap between germline ends came to 11 bases. Germline loops: CDR1 SGHNT, CDR2 YYREEE (reference sequence). The CDR3 extends over 14 amino acids. In DNA, the CDR3 is TGTGCCAGCAGCCGTAGCCGGGGGAACACTGAAGCTTTCTTT. As protein: CASSRSRGNTEAFF.

The CDR3 sequence: CASSFDRVDEKLFF. CDR3 sequence (DNA): TGTGCCAGCAGCTTTGACAGGGTAGATGAAAAACTGTTTTTT. The V call is TRBV11-2, the J call TRBJ1-4, with 7 bases that match TRBD1. Germline CDR1 is SGHAT and CDR2 is FQNNGV. The CDR3 extends over 14 amino acids. V trimming: 3 bases; J trimming: 6 bases; junction bases outside the gene matches: 4.

V and J are TRBV6-2 or TRBV6-3 and TRBJ1-4, with no clear D. Germline values: CDR1 MNHEY, CDR2 SVGEGT. V was clipped by 2 bases and J by 5 bases, with 6 bases between them. The CDR3 is 13 residues long. The CDR3 DNA reads as TGTGCCAGCAGTTACGCGGAAAATGAAAAACTGTTTTTT. Translated: CASSYAENEKLFF.